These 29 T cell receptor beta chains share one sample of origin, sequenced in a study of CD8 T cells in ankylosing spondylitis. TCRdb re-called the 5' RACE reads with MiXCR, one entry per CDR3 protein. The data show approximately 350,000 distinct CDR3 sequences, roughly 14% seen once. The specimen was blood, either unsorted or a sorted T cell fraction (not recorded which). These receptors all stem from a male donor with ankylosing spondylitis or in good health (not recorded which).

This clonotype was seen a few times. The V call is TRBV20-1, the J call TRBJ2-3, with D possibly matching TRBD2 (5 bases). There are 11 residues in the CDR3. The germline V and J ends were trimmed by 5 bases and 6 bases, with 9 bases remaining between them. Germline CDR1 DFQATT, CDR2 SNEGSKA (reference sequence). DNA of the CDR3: TGCAGTGCTCCACGGGATGATACGCAGTATTTT. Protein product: CSAPRDDTQYF.

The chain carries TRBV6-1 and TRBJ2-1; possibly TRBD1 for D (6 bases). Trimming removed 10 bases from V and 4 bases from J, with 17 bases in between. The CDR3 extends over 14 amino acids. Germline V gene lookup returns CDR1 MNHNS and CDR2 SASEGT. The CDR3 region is CAISRTAPYNEQFF. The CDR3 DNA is TGTGCCATATCCAGGACAGCGCCTTACAATGAGCAGTTCTTC.

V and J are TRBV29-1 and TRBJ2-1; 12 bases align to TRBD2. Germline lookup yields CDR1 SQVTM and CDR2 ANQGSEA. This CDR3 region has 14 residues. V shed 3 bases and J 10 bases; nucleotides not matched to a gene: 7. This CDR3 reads CSVDLASGRGEQFF. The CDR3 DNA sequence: TGCAGCGTTGATTTGGCTAGCGGGAGGGGGGAGCAGTTCTTC.

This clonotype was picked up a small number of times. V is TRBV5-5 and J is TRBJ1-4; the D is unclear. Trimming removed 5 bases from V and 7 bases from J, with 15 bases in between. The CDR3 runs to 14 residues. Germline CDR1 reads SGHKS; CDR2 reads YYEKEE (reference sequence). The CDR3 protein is CASSASVPREKLFF. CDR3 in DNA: TGTGCCAGCAGTGCGTCCGTCCCCCGTGAAAAACTGTTTTTT.

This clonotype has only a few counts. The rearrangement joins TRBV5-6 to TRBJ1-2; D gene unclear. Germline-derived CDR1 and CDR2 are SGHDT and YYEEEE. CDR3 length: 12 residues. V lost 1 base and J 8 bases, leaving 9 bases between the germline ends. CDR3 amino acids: CASSLRVGGYTF. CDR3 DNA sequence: TGTGCCAGCAGCTTGCGGGTAGGAGGCTACACCTTC.

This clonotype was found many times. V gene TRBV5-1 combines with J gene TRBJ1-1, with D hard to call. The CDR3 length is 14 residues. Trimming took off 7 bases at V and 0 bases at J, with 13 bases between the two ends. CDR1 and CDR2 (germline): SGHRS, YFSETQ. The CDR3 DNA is TGCGCCAGCGGAAGGACGGCTATGAACACTGAAGCTTTCTTT. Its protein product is CASGRTAMNTEAFF.

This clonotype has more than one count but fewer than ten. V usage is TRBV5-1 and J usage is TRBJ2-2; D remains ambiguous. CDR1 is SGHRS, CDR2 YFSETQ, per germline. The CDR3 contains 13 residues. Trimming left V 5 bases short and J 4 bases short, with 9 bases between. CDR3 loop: CASRESVTGELFF. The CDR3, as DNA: TGCGCCAGCAGGGAGTCGGTCACCGGGGAGCTGTTTTTT.

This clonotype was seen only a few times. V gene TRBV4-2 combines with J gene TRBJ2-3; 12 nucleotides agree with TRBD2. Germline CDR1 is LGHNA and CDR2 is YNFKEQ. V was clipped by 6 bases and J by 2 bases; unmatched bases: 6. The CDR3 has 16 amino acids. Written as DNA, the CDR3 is TGTGCCAGCAGACCGACTAGCGGGAGCTACACAGATACGCAGTATTTT. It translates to CASRPTSGSYTDTQYF.

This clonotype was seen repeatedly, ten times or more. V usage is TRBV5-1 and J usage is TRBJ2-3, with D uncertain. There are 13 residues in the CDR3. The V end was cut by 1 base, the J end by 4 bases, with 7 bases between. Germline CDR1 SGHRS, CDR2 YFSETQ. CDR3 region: CASSLPGPDTQYF. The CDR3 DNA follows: TGCGCCAGCAGCTTGCCAGGACCAGATACGCAGTATTTT. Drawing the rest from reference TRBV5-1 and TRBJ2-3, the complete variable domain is KAGVTQTPRYLIKTRGQQVTLSCSPISGHRSVSWYQQTPGQGLQFLFEYFSETQRNKGNFPGRFSGRQFSNSRSEMNVSTLELGDSALYLCASSLPGPDTQYFGPGTRLTVL.

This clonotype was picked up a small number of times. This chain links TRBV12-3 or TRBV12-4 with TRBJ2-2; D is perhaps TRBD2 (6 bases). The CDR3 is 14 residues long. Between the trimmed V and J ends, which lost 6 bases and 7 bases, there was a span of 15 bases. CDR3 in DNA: TGTGCCAGCAGCCCCGGACTGGAGGGCGGGGAGCTGTTTTTT. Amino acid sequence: CASSPGLEGGELFF.

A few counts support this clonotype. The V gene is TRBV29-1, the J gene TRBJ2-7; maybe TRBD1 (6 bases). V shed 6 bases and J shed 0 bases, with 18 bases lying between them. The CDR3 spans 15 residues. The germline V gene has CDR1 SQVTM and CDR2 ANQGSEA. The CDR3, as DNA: TGCAGCGTCGATCAGGGGCAGGGCCTCTCCTACGAGCAGTACTTC. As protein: CSVDQGQGLSYEQYF.

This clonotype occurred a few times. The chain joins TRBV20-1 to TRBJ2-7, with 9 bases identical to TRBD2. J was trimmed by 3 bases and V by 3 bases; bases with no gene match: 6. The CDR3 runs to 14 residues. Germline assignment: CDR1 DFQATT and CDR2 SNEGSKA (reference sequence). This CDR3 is CSASRGGAGYEQYF. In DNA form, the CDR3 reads TGCAGTGCTAGCCGCGGGGGGGCCGGCTACGAGCAGTACTTC.

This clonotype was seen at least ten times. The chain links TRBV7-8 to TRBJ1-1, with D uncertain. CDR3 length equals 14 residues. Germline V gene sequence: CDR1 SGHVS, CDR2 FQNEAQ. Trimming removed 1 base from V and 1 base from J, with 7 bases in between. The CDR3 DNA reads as TGTGCCAGCAGCTTAGAGCCGGGGAACACTGAAGCTTTCTTT. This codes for CASSLEPGNTEAFF.

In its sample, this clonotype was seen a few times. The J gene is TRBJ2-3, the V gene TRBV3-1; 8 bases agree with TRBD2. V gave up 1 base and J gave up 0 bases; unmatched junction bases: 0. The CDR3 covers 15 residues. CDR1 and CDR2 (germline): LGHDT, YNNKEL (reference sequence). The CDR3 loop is CASSQASGSTDTQYF. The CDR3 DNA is TGTGCCAGCAGCCAAGCTAGCGGGAGCACAGATACGCAGTATTTT.

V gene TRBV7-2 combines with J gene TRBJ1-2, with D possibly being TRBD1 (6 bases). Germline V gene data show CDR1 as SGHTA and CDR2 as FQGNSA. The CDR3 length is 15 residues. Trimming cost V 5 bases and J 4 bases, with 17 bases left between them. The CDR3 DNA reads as TGTGCCAGCAGCGAAGACAGGTTTCTGAGCTATGGCTACACCTTC. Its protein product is CASSEDRFLSYGYTF.

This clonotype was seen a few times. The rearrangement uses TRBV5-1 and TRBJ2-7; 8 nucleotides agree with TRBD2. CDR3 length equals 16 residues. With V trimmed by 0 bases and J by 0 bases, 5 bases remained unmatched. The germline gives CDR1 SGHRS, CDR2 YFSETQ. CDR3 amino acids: CASSLGGRLPSYEQYF. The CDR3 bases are TGCGCCAGCAGCTTGGGCGGGAGGTTACCCTCCTACGAGCAGTACTTC. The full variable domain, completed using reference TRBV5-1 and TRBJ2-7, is KAGVTQTPRYLIKTRGQQVTLSCSPISGHRSVSWYQQTPGQGLQFLFEYFSETQRNKGNFPGRFSGRQFSNSRSEMNVSTLELGDSALYLCASSLGGRLPSYEQYFGPGTRLTVT.

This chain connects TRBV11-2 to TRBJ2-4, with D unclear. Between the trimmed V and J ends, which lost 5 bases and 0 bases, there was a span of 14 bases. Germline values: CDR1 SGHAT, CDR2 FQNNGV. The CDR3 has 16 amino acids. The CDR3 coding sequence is TGTGCCAGCAGCCCGCTGACATCACTAGCCAAAAACATTCAGTACTTC. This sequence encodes CASSPLTSLAKNIQYF.

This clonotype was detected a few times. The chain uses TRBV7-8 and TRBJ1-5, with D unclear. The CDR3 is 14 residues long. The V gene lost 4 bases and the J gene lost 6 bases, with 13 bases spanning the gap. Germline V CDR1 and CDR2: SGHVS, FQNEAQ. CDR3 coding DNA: TGTGCCAGCAGCTCATTTTCGGCGGGTCAGCCCCAGCATTTT. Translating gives CASSSFSAGQPQHF.

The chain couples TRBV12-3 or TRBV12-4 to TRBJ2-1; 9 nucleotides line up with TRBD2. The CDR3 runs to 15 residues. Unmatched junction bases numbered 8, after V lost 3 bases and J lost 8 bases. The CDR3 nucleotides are TGTGCCAGCAGTTTTAGCGGGAGCGCCGGGTATGAGCAGTTCTTC. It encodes CASSFSGSAGYEQFF.

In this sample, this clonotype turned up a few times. The CDR3 protein is CASSLHGYEQYF. The CDR3 nucleotides read TGTGCCAGCAGTCTACATGGCTACGAGCAGTACTTC. The chain has TRBV25-1 and TRBJ2-7; D ambiguous. Germline-derived CDR1 and CDR2 are MGHDK and SYGVNS. The V end was cut by 5 bases, the J end by 3 bases, with 8 bases between. The CDR3 sequence is 12 residues long.

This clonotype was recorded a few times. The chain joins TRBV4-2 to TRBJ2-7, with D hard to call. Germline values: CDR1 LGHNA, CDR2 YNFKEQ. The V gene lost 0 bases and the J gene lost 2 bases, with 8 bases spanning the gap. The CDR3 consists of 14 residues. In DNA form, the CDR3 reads TGTGCCAGCAGCCAAGATGGCTTGCCCTACGAGCAGTACTTC. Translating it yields CASSQDGLPYEQYF.

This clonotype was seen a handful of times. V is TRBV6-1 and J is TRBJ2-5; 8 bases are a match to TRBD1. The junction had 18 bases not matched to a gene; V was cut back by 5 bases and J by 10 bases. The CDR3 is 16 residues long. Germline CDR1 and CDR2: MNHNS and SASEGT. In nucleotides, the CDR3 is TGTGCCAGCAGTCGGGATCGGACAGGGCATCTGCCGATCCAGTACTTC. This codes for CASSRDRTGHLPIQYF.

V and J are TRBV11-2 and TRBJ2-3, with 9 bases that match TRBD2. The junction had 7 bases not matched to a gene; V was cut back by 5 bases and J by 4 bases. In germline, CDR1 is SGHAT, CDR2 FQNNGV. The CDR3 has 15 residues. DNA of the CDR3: TGTGCCAGCAGCCCAGGACTAGCGAGGTCAGATACGCAGTATTTT. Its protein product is CASSPGLARSDTQYF. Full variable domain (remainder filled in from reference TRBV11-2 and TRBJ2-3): EAGVAQSPRYKIIEKRQSVAFWCNPISGHATLYWYQQILGQGPKLLIQFQNNGVVDDSQLPKDRFSAERLKGVDSTLKIQPAKLEDSAVYLCASSPGLARSDTQYFGPGTRLTVL.

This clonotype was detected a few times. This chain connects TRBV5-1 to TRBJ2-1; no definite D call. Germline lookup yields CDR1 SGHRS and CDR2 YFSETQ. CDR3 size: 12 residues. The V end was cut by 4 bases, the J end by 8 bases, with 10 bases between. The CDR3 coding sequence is TGCGCCAGCAGCCTCCCCGAAGATGAGCAGTTCTTC. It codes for CASSLPEDEQFF.

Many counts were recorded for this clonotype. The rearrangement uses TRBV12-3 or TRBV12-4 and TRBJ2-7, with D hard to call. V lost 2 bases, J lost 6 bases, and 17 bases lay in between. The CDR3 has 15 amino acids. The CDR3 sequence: CASSLSVGLLSEQYF. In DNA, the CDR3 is TGTGCCAGCAGTTTAAGCGTGGGGTTACTGAGCGAGCAGTACTTC.

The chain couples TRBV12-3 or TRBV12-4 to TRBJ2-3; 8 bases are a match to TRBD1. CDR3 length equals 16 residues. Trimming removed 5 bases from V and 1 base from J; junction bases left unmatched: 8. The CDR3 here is CASSTRRGPGTDTQYF. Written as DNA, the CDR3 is TGTGCCAGCAGTACCCGCAGGGGGCCGGGCACAGATACGCAGTATTTT.

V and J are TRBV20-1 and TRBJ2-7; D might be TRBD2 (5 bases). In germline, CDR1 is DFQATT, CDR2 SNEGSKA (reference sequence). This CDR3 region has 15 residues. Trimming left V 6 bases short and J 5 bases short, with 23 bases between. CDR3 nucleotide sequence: TGCAGTGCCGCCGGGTCCCCGGCCGGGGTCAACGAGCAGTACTTC. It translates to CSAAGSPAGVNEQYF.

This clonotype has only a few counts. CDR3 in DNA: TGTGCCAGCAGCCCAGAGCGGGTTAGCTCCTACAATGAGCAGTTCTTC. Translated: CASSPERVSSYNEQFF. The chain recombines TRBV7-9 with TRBJ2-1; D is perhaps TRBD2 (6 bases). This CDR3 region has 16 residues. Trimming pared 5 bases from V and 0 bases from J, leaving 14 bases between. Per the germline V gene, CDR1 is SEHNR and CDR2 is FQNEAQ (reference sequence).

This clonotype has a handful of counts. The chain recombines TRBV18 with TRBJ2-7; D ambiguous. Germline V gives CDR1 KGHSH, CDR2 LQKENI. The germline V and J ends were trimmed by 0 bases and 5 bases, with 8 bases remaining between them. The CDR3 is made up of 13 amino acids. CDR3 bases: TGTGCCAGCTCACCACCAGGGTTGGACGAGCAGTACTTC. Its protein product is CASSPPGLDEQYF. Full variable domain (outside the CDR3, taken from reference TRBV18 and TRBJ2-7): NAGVMQNPRHLVRRRGQEARLRCSPMKGHSHVYWYRQLPEEGLKFMVYLQKENIIDESGMPKERFSAEFPKEGPSILRIQQVVRGDSAAYFCASSPPGLDEQYFGPGTRLTVT.